This TCR beta chain stems from a study of blood T cell repertoires in COVID-19. Study-level background: T cells, B-cell-depleted T cells, or PBMCs supplied cDNA or gDNA.

Per the authors' pipeline: Amplification with reference gene primers provided the estimates of nucleated cell counts. Using immunoSEQ multiplex PCR, the repertoire was profiled, and TCRdb retains in-frame clones only, with some absent. The V and J calls and clone size are taken from that table; D and trimming were inferred from the DNA. This table has more than 90,000 clones, around 80% appearing once. The CDR3 extends over 16 amino acids. V lost 4 bases and J lost 8; bases outside the gene matches: 14. Looked up from germline, CDR1 is SGHVS and CDR2 is FNYEAQ. This clone has a handful of counts. The receptor comes from an elderly man with acute or convalescent COVID-19. V usage is TRBV7-6 and J usage is TRBJ1-5; 7 nucleotides match TRBD1. The specimen sequenced was peripheral blood. CDR3 protein: CASSYGQAIREKPQHF. The CDR3 DNA is TGTGCCAGCAGCTACGGACAGGCTATACGGGAGAAGCCCCAGCATTTT.